This entry lists 26 T cell receptor beta chains sequenced from one sample in a study of patients and donors after allogeneic stem cell transplantation. TCRdb fed the RT-PCR reads into MiXCR, producing one record per CDR3 protein. The sample contains a few hundred thousand distinct CDR3 sequences, roughly 38% of which appear only once. Sequencing was carried out using blood, either unsorted or a sorted T cell fraction (not recorded which). The receptors were sampled from a human donor who was either an allogeneic HSCT recipient or a stem cell or donor lymphocyte infusion donor (not recorded which). It is not recorded whose cells these are; they may come from a transplant donor.

This clonotype came up a few times. CDR3 sequence: CASSPWTGVQPQHF. CDR3 sequence (DNA): TGTGCCAGCTCCCCCTGGACAGGGGTTCAGCCCCAGCATTTT. V gene TRBV18 combines with J gene TRBJ1-5; 9 positions match TRBD1. This CDR3 region has 14 residues. The junction had 6 bases not matched to a gene; V was cut back by 6 bases and J by 6 bases. The germline gives CDR1 KGHSH, CDR2 LQKENI. The full variable domain, rest sourced from reference TRBV18 and TRBJ1-5, is NAGVMQNPRHLVRRRGQEARLRCSPMKGHSHVYWYRQLPEEGLKFMVYLQKENIIDESGMPKERFSAEFPKEGPSILRIQQVVRGDSAAYFCASSPWTGVQPQHFGDGTRLSIL.

V is TRBV4-2 and J is TRBJ2-3, with a tentative D call TRBD2 (5 bases). In germline, CDR1 is LGHNA, CDR2 YNFKEQ. The CDR3 covers 12 residues. Trimming took 3 bases from V and 15 from J, leaving 16 bases between them. The CDR3 loop reads CASSQAGQSKYF. In nucleotides, the CDR3 is TGTGCCAGCAGCCAGGCGGGCCAGAGCAAATATTTT.

The J gene is TRBJ1-1, the V gene TRBV4-3; the D gene is possibly TRBD1 (6 bases). Trimming shortened V by 4 bases and J by 5 bases, and 11 bases separated the two germline ends. The CDR3 sequence is 13 residues long. CDR1 LGHNA and CDR2 YSLEER come from the germline V gene. The CDR3 DNA follows: TGCGCCAGCAGCCGCAACAGGGAAACTGAAGCTTTCTTT. Translated: CASSRNRETEAFF.

V and J are TRBV18 and TRBJ2-3; 8 positions match TRBD1. Trimming removed 4 bases from V and 4 bases from J; junction bases left unmatched: 7. Germline V CDR1 and CDR2: KGHSH, LQKENI. This CDR3 has 15 residues. The CDR3 sequence: CASSLRDRLSDTQYF. The CDR3 DNA follows: TGTGCCAGCTCACTCCGGGACAGGCTATCAGATACGCAGTATTTT. Full variable domain (rest looked up from reference TRBV18 and TRBJ2-3): NAGVMQNPRHLVRRRGQEARLRCSPMKGHSHVYWYRQLPEEGLKFMVYLQKENIIDESGMPKERFSAEFPKEGPSILRIQQVVRGDSAAYFCASSLRDRLSDTQYFGPGTRLTVL.

This clonotype was seen a few times. The chain is built from TRBV5-1 and TRBJ1-4, with TRBD1 as a possible D gene (5 bases). Germline assignment: CDR1 SGHRS and CDR2 YFSETQ. The CDR3 spans 15 residues. Trimming shortened V by 0 bases and J by 7 bases, and 13 bases separated the two germline ends. The CDR3 nucleotides read TGCGCCAGCAGCTTGGTTGGGGCGCGGGTTGAAAAACTGTTTTTT. This gives the protein CASSLVGARVEKLFF. Looking up the rest from reference TRBV5-1 and TRBJ1-4 gives the full variable domain: KAGVTQTPRYLIKTRGQQVTLSCSPISGHRSVSWYQQTPGQGLQFLFEYFSETQRNKGNFPGRFSGRQFSNSRSEMNVSTLELGDSALYLCASSLVGARVEKLFFGSGTQLSVL.

This clonotype was seen a few times. The chain links TRBV29-1 to TRBJ2-1; D is uncertain. CDR3 size: 12 residues. In germline, CDR1 is SQVTM, CDR2 ANQGSEA. V shed 3 bases and J shed 4 bases, with 7 bases lying between them. The CDR3 loop is CSVDSGYNEQFF. DNA for the CDR3: TGCAGCGTTGATTCGGGTTACAATGAGCAGTTCTTC.

This clonotype was picked up a small number of times. V gene TRBV21-1 combines with J gene TRBJ2-7. TRBV21-1 is termed a pseudogene. This CDR3 region has 10 residues. CDR3 amino acids: CASLSYEQYF. The CDR3 DNA sequence: TGTGCCAGCCTCTCCTACGAGCAGTACTTC.

This clonotype was detected only a few times. The chain joins TRBV12-3 or TRBV12-4 to TRBJ2-5; 9 nucleotides align to TRBD2. The CDR3 contains 16 residues. The V gene end was trimmed by 3 bases and the J gene end by 5 bases; junction bases not matched to a gene: 10. The CDR3 region has the DNA TGTGCCAGCAGTTTTTTCTCGGGCGGGAGGGAGGAGACCCAGTACTTC. Translating gives CASSFFSGGREETQYF.

The chain carries TRBV18 and TRBJ2-7; a possible D gene is TRBD1 (5 bases). Germline values: CDR1 KGHSH, CDR2 LQKENI. This CDR3 is built from 13 residues. V lost 2 bases and J lost 6, with 11 bases in between. CDR3 in DNA: TGTGCCAGCTCACCATCCGGCAGGGCCGAGCAGTACTTC. Protein: CASSPSGRAEQYF. Variable domain in full (rest from reference TRBV18 and TRBJ2-7): NAGVMQNPRHLVRRRGQEARLRCSPMKGHSHVYWYRQLPEEGLKFMVYLQKENIIDESGMPKERFSAEFPKEGPSILRIQQVVRGDSAAYFCASSPSGRAEQYFGPGTRLTVT.

The chain is built from TRBV28 and TRBJ1-2; no clear D gene. Germline CDR1 is MDHEN and CDR2 is SYDVKM. The CDR3 is 17 residues long. Trimming took 2 bases from V and 2 from J, leaving 18 bases between them. The CDR3 coding sequence is TGTGCCAGCAGTTTAACTGGAATAGGAGGGCAGAACTATGGCTACACCTTC. As protein: CASSLTGIGGQNYGYTF.

This clonotype was counted a few times. The chain recombines TRBV12-3 or TRBV12-4 with TRBJ2-1, with 9 bases matching TRBD1. J was trimmed by 3 bases and V by 2 bases; bases with no gene match: 2. The CDR3 is made up of 15 amino acids. DNA for the CDR3: TGTGCCAGCAGTTTAACAGGGGGCATCTACAATGAGCAGTTCTTC. It encodes CASSLTGGIYNEQFF.

The V call is TRBV4-2, the J call TRBJ1-2; 7 bases are a match to TRBD1. Germline assignment: CDR1 LGHNA and CDR2 YNFKEQ. The CDR3 consists of 15 residues. The J segment lost 3 bases and the V segment lost 4 bases, leaving 8 bases of the junction unmatched. CDR3 sequence: CASSRQGKEDYGYTF. CDR3 coding DNA: TGTGCCAGCAGCCGACAGGGAAAGGAGGACTATGGCTACACCTTC.

The rearrangement links TRBV5-5 to TRBJ1-3, with D perhaps matching TRBD1 (5 bases). Germline values: CDR1 SGHKS, CDR2 YYEKEE (reference sequence). CDR3 length equals 12 residues. Trimming removed 7 bases from V and 0 bases from J, with 5 bases in between. CDR3 sequence (DNA): TGTGCCAGCGGGGGCTCTGGAAACACCATATATTTT. It translates to CASGGSGNTIYF. Combining the CDR3 with reference TRBV5-5 and TRBJ1-3 gives the whole variable domain DAGVTQSPTHLIKTRGQQVTLRCSPISGHKSVSWYQQVLGQGPQFIFQYYEKEERGRGNFPDRFSARQFPNYSSELNVNALLLGDSALYLCASGGSGNTIYFGEGSWLTVV.

This clonotype was seen a handful of times. V is TRBV10-3 and J is TRBJ1-1, with 8 nucleotides matching TRBD1. CDR3 length: 14 amino acids. The ends lost 7 bases at V and 5 bases at J; junction bases unmatched: 9. Germline V gives CDR1 ENHRY, CDR2 SYGVKD. In nucleotides, the CDR3 is TGTGCCATCACGACAGGGGTCCCGGGGACTGAAGCTTTCTTT. This translates into CAITTGVPGTEAFF.

The genes are TRBV4-3 and TRBJ1-4; D possibly corresponds to TRBD1 (5 bases). V was cut by 0 bases and J by 2 bases, with 10 bases left in between. The CDR3 consists of 16 residues. Germline CDR1 and CDR2: LGHNA and YSLEER. In nucleotides, the CDR3 is TGCGCCAGCAGCCAAGAGCGGGGGATGACTAATGAAAAACTGTTTTTT. It specifies CASSQERGMTNEKLFF.

The rearrangement joins TRBV10-3 to TRBJ2-5, with D perhaps matching TRBD1 or TRBD2 (5 bases each). Germline-derived CDR1 and CDR2 are ENHRY and SYGVKD. The CDR3 is made up of 13 amino acids. The V gene lost 5 bases and the J gene lost 4 bases, with 11 bases spanning the gap. The CDR3: CAISSREPETQYF. The CDR3 nucleotides are TGTGCCATCAGTTCCAGGGAGCCAGAGACCCAGTACTTC.

This clonotype appeared a few times. The CDR3 region has the DNA TGTGCCAGCAGTTCGGGGCAGGGTATTACTGGAAACACCATATATTTT. Protein sequence: CASSSGQGITGNTIYF. This chain uses TRBV28 with TRBJ1-3; TRBD1 is a possible D gene (5 bases). The germline gives CDR1 MDHEN, CDR2 SYDVKM. The CDR3 consists of 16 residues. Trimming cost V 4 bases and J 2 bases, with 15 bases left between them.

This clonotype was picked up a small number of times. V is TRBV4-2 and J is TRBJ1-6; 7 nucleotides match TRBD1. The trim removed 1 base at V and 7 bases at J, leaving 4 bases unmatched. The CDR3 runs to 15 residues. Germline assignment: CDR1 LGHNA and CDR2 YNFKEQ. CDR3 in amino acids: CASSQVDRANSPLHF. Here the CDR3 DNA reads TGTGCCAGCAGCCAAGTAGACAGGGCCAATTCACCCCTCCACTTT.

This clonotype has a handful of counts. The chain joins TRBV7-2 to TRBJ1-3, with a weak D call TRBD1 (5 bases). Germline CDR1 reads SGHTA; CDR2 reads FQGNSA. The V end was cut by 1 base, the J end by 0 bases, with 19 bases between. This CDR3 contains 19 residues. CDR3 loop: CASSLVVGTGIYSGNTIYF. Written as DNA, the CDR3 is TGTGCCAGCAGCTTAGTTGTAGGGACGGGAATCTACTCTGGAAACACCATATATTTT. Full variable domain (remainder filled in from reference TRBV7-2 and TRBJ1-3): GAGVSQSPSNKVTEKGKDVELRCDPISGHTALYWYRQSLGQGLEFLIYFQGNSAPDKSGLPSDRFSAERTGGSVSTLTIQRTQQEDSAVYLCASSLVVGTGIYSGNTIYFGEGSWLTVV.

This clonotype came up a few times. V is TRBV27 and J is TRBJ2-7, with 10 bases that match TRBD1. Germline CDR1 MNHEY, CDR2 SMNVEV (reference sequence). The CDR3 has 13 residues. Losses at the gene ends were 6 bases for V and 3 bases for J; bases not matched to a gene: 2. CDR3 amino acids: CASRWTGGYEQYF. The CDR3 nucleotides read TGTGCCAGCAGATGGACAGGGGGCTACGAGCAGTACTTC.

This clonotype showed up just a few times. The chain has TRBV20-1 and TRBJ1-2; 8 bases line up with TRBD1. This CDR3 is 14 amino acids long. The ends lost 3 bases at V and 6 bases at J; junction bases unmatched: 9. Germline assignment: CDR1 DFQATT and CDR2 SNEGSKA (reference sequence). The CDR3 loop reads CSASPGQGANGYTF. The CDR3 DNA reads TGCAGTGCTAGCCCCGGGCAGGGGGCCAATGGCTACACCTTC.

The genes are TRBV7-9 and TRBJ1-1, with 7 bases lining up with TRBD1. V lost 6 bases to trimming and J lost 4 bases; unmatched junction nucleotides: 14. The CDR3 sequence is 16 residues long. Germline CDR1 SEHNR, CDR2 FQNEAQ (reference sequence). The CDR3 DNA is TGTGCCAGCAGTCCAACAGGTCTCACAGGGGTCACTGAAGCTTTCTTT. Translation gives CASSPTGLTGVTEAFF.

This clonotype appeared a few times. The chain links TRBV20-1 to TRBJ1-5, with D tentatively TRBD1 (6 bases). The CDR3 contains 14 residues. Looked up from germline, CDR1 is DFQATT and CDR2 is SNEGSKA (reference sequence). V shed 3 bases and J shed 1 base, with 10 bases lying between them. The CDR3: CSARRGGSNQPQHF. CDR3 nucleotide sequence: TGCAGTGCTAGGAGGGGGGGGAGCAATCAGCCCCAGCATTTT.

The chain employs TRBV2 and TRBJ2-7, with 11 bases aligning to TRBD1. The CDR3 totals 14 residues. In germline, CDR1 is SNHLY, CDR2 FYNNEI. V trimming: 8 bases; J trimming: 6 bases; junction bases outside the gene matches: 9. CDR3 protein: CASGSGTGGFEQYF. CDR3 bases: TGTGCCAGCGGCTCCGGGACAGGGGGATTCGAGCAGTACTTC. The whole variable domain, filled in from reference TRBV2 and TRBJ2-7, reads EPEVTQTPSHQVTQMGQEVILRCVPISNHLYFYWYRQILGQKVEFLVSFYNNEISEKSEIFDDQFSVERPDGSNFTLKIRSTKLEDSAMYFCASGSGTGGFEQYFGPGTRLTVT.

The chain combines TRBV20-1 with TRBJ1-5; tentative D call: TRBD1 (5 bases). With 6 bases removed from V and 3 bases from J, the gap between germline ends came to 12 bases. The CDR3 covers 13 residues. CDR1 and CDR2 (germline): DFQATT, SNEGSKA (reference sequence). The CDR3 here is CSAARGLNQPQHF. CDR3 nucleotide sequence: TGCAGTGCCGCTCGGGGCCTCAATCAGCCCCAGCATTTT.

This chain joins TRBV5-1 and TRBJ2-5, with D hard to call. Germline CDR1 reads SGHRS; CDR2 reads YFSETQ. The length of the CDR3 is 15 residues. Between the trimmed V and J ends, which lost 4 bases and 2 bases, there was a span of 15 bases. The DNA of the CDR3 is TGCGCCAGCAGCCCTTCTTCGCTGGGGCAAGAGACCCAGTACTTC. This encodes CASSPSSLGQETQYF.